One sample yielded the 22 T cell receptor beta chains listed below, sequenced in a study of chemoradiotherapy in HPV16-positive cancers. Assay: immunoSEQ multiplex PCR; the TCRdb copy retains only in-frame clones and omits some. The profile shows around 1,000 clones, 91% of them singletons. Sample: tumor tissue, taken from a patient who underwent chemoradiotherapy. The receptors derive from a human donor with HPV-associated anogenital cancer.

This clone has a single count. The chain uses TRBV5-1 and TRBJ1-3; no firm D call. Trimming took 0 bases from V and 2 from J, leaving 9 bases between them. The CDR3 is 15 residues long. Germline V gene sequence: CDR1 SGHRS, CDR2 YFSETQ. The CDR3 region has the DNA TGCGCCAGCAGCTTGGCGGCGGGAACTGGAAACACCATATATTTT. It is translated as CASSLAAGTGNTIYF.

The chain recombines TRBV21-1 with TRBJ1-2; the DNA was not compared with TRBD1, the D call given in the table. TRBV21-1 is noted as a pseudogene. The CDR3 contains 13 residues. The CDR3 loop is CASSKVGAYGYTF. CDR3 nucleotides: TGTGCCAGCAGCAAAGTTGGGGCTTATGGCTACACCTTC.

V is TRBV15 and J is TRBJ2-1; TRBD2 agrees at 9 bases. Germline lookup yields CDR1 LNHNV and CDR2 YYDKDF (reference sequence). The ends lost 1 base at V and 6 bases at J; junction bases unmatched: 4. This CDR3 region has 15 residues. Here the CDR3 reads CATSRGGRGSNEQFF. The CDR3 DNA sequence: TGTGCCACCAGCAGAGGCGGGAGGGGTAGCAATGAGCAGTTCTTC.

The V and J genes are TRBV6-1 and TRBJ2-3; 8 bases are a match to TRBD2. V was pared by 10 bases and J by 2 bases, with 11 bases of the junction left unmatched. CDR1 is MNHNS, CDR2 SASEGT, per germline. The CDR3 extends over 15 amino acids. This CDR3 is CATAGGSGDTDTQYF. Here the CDR3 DNA reads TGTGCCACCGCCGGAGGTAGCGGGGACACAGATACGCAGTATTTT.

The CDR3 nucleotides are TGCGCCAGCAGCTTGCGGACAGGGGGCTTTGAAGCTTTCTTT. Translation: CASSLRTGGFEAFF. The chain combines TRBV5-1 with TRBJ1-1, with 11 positions matching TRBD1. The CDR3 has 14 residues. The V gene end was trimmed by 1 base and the J gene end by 7 bases; junction bases not matched to a gene: 3. Germline V CDR1 and CDR2: SGHRS, YFSETQ.

The CDR3 here is CSVQGFGVYEQYF. In DNA form, the CDR3 reads TGCAGCGTTCAAGGGTTCGGGGTCTACGAGCAGTACTTC. V gene TRBV29-1 combines with J gene TRBJ2-7; D might be TRBD2 (5 bases). CDR1 and CDR2 from the germline V gene are SQVTM and ANQGSEA. V was clipped by 5 bases and J by 3 bases, with 14 bases between them. This CDR3 contains 13 residues.

The rearrangement uses TRBV4-1 and TRBJ1-3; perhaps TRBD1 as D (5 bases). The ends were cut back, 0 bases at V and 0 bases at J, with 15 bases in the middle. Germline CDR1 is MGHRA and CDR2 is YSYEKL. CDR3 size: 18 residues. The CDR3 sequence is CASSQDMGQSSSGNTIYF. The CDR3 nucleotides read TGCGCCAGCAGCCAAGATATGGGGCAGTCGAGCTCTGGAAACACCATATATTTT.

The V call is TRBV2, the J call TRBJ2-3; D remains unclear. Between the trimmed V and J ends, which lost 3 bases and 9 bases, there was a span of 16 bases. This CDR3 has 14 residues. Germline assignment: CDR1 SNHLY and CDR2 FYNNEI. CDR3 loop: CASSDPSSGVTQYF. The CDR3 DNA sequence: TGTGCCAGCAGTGATCCTTCTTCCGGCGTAACGCAGTATTTT.

The CDR3 bases are TGTGCCAGCAGCAAAGCCTCCAGGGGACTAAGCAATCAGCCCCAGCATTTT. It encodes CASSKASRGLSNQPQHF. This chain uses TRBV21-1 with TRBJ1-5. TRBV21-1 is described as a pseudogene. CDR3 length equals 17 residues.

This sequence joins TRBV6-4 and TRBJ1-5, with 8 bases matching TRBD1. The V gene's germline CDR1 is MRHNA and CDR2 SNTAGT. The CDR3 consists of 16 residues. V trimming: 10 bases; J trimming: 0 bases; junction bases outside the gene matches: 11. The CDR3 DNA follows: TGTGCCACTGTCGCACAGGACAGGGATAGCAATCAGCCCCAGCATTTT. As protein: CATVAQDRDSNQPQHF.

The genes are TRBV9 and TRBJ2-3; no reliable D call. This CDR3 comprises 14 residues. The germline CDR1 and CDR2 sequences are SGDLS and YYNGEE. V lost 0 bases, J lost 0 bases, and 5 bases lay in between. CDR3 loop: CASSVDPSTDTQYF. The CDR3 nucleotides read TGTGCCAGCAGCGTAGATCCTAGCACAGATACGCAGTATTTT.

V and J are TRBV29-1 and TRBJ1-1; possible D gene TRBD1, 5 bases. With 6 bases removed from V and 1 base from J, the gap between germline ends came to 9 bases. The V gene's germline CDR1 is SQVTM and CDR2 ANQGSEA. This CDR3 comprises 12 residues. This CDR3 reads CSVTVQNTEAFF. In nucleotides, the CDR3 is TGCAGCGTGACAGTGCAGAACACTGAAGCTTTCTTT.

For the CDR3, the DNA is TGTGCCAGCACGGGCGCTAATGAAAAACTGTTTTTT. Its protein product is CASTGANEKLFF. V usage is TRBV28 and J usage is TRBJ1-4; D is ambiguous. V was trimmed by 7 bases and J by 3 bases, leaving 6 bases between them. This CDR3 has 12 amino acids. Per germline, CDR1 MDHEN and CDR2 SYDVKM.

J is TRBJ2-6 and V is TRBV25-1; TRBD1 matches at 7 bases. Germline assignment: CDR1 MGHDK and CDR2 SYGVNS. Losses at the gene ends were 8 bases for V and 0 bases for J; bases not matched to a gene: 4. This CDR3 spans 15 amino acids. The chain's CDR3 is CASQGQHSGANVLTF. The CDR3 DNA reads TGTGCCAGCCAGGGACAGCACTCTGGGGCCAACGTCCTGACTTTC.

A few counts support this clone. This sequence joins TRBV9 and TRBJ2-3, with TRBD2 matching 11 bases. The J segment lost 2 bases and the V segment lost 3 bases, leaving 5 bases of the junction unmatched. From germline, CDR1 is SGDLS and CDR2 YYNGEE. This CDR3 region has 16 residues. The CDR3 spells CASSGGTSGLTDTQYF. CDR3 coding DNA: TGTGCCAGCAGCGGCGGGACTAGCGGCCTCACAGATACGCAGTATTTT.

The rearrangement joins TRBV28 to TRBJ2-3; D is possibly TRBD2 (7 bases). V lost 6 bases and J 1 base, leaving 29 bases between the germline ends. Germline CDR1 is MDHEN and CDR2 is SYDVKM. This CDR3 has 20 amino acids. The CDR3 region has the DNA TGTGCCAGCAGACCGTCGCGGGGGCCCGGGATCTCGAGGGGCACAGATACGCAGTATTTT. Encoded protein: CASRPSRGPGISRGTDTQYF.

This clone was picked up one time. The chain links TRBV7-2 to TRBJ1-3; maybe TRBD1 (6 bases). In germline, CDR1 is SGHTA, CDR2 FQGNSA. The CDR3 covers 17 residues. Trimming removed 4 bases from V and 2 bases from J, with 18 bases in between. The CDR3 DNA reads as TGTGCCAGCAGCTCTAAGATACAGGGAAAGGCTGGAAACACCATATATTTT. Its translation: CASSSKIQGKAGNTIYF.

Regarding this clone: At one boundary the junction diverges from the germline segment, which might be a read error. The rearrangement uses TRBV11-1 and TRBJ2-7; unclear D gene. Germline V gene data show CDR1 as SGHAT and CDR2 as FQDESV (reference sequence). The CDR3 is 12 amino acids. The CDR3 nucleotides read TGTGCCAGCACCTTAAGTGGTTACGAGCAGTACTTC. Protein sequence: CASTLSGYEQYF.

This clone was detected once. The chain recombines TRBV11-2 with TRBJ1-2; unclear D gene. From germline, CDR1 is SGHAT and CDR2 FQNNGV. The CDR3 runs to 13 residues. With 1 base removed from V and 4 bases from J, the gap between germline ends came to 7 bases. This chain's CDR3 is CASSLGTLYGYTF. The DNA for the CDR3 is TGTGCCAGCAGCTTAGGGACCCTCTATGGCTACACCTTC.

This chain uses TRBV5-4 with TRBJ2-5; TRBD1 aligns across 9 bases. CDR1 and CDR2 from the germline V gene are SGHNT and YYREEE (reference sequence). The CDR3 is 16 residues long. V dropped 4 bases and J dropped 0; count of bases not matched to a gene: 7. CDR3 region: CASSASGTGYQETQYF. As DNA, the CDR3 is TGTGCCAGCAGCGCATCCGGGACAGGGTACCAAGAGACCCAGTACTTC. The whole variable domain, remainder taken from reference TRBV5-4 and TRBJ2-5, is ETGVTQSPTHLIKTRGQQVTLRCSSQSGHNTVSWYQQALGQGPQFIFQYYREEENGRGNFPPRFSGLQFPNYSSELNVNALELDDSALYLCASSASGTGYQETQYFGPGTRLLVL.

The chain is built from TRBV9 and TRBJ2-1; D is unclear. Germline loops: CDR1 SGDLS, CDR2 YYNGEE. This CDR3 contains 12 residues. The germline V and J ends were trimmed by 4 bases and 10 bases, with 12 bases remaining between them. The CDR3 loop is CASSPQAREQFF. CDR3 DNA sequence: TGTGCCAGCAGCCCACAAGCCCGCGAGCAGTTCTTC.

The chain joins TRBV9 to TRBJ1-6; 7 bases agree with TRBD1. Per germline, CDR1 SGDLS and CDR2 YYNGEE. CDR3 length: 14 amino acids. V dropped 3 bases and J dropped 10; count of bases not matched to a gene: 7. CDR3 sequence (DNA): TGTGCCAGCAGCGGAACAGGGGAAGGATCACCCCTCCACTTT. Translating it yields CASSGTGEGSPLHF.